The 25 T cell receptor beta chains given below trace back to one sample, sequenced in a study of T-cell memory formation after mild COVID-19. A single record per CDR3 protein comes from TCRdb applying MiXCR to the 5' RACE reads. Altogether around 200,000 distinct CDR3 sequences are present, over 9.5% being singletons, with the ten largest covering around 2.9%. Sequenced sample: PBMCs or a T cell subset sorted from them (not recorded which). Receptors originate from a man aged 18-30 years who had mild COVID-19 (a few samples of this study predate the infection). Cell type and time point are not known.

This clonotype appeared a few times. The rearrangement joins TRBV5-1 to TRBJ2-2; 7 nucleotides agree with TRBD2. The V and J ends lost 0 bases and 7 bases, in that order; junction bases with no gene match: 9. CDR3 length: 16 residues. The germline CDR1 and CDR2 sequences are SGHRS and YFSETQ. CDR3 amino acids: CASSLAGAGSGGELFF. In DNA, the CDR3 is TGCGCCAGCAGCTTGGCCGGAGCGGGGTCGGGCGGGGAGCTGTTTTTT. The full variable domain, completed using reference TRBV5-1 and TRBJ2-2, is KAGVTQTPRYLIKTRGQQVTLSCSPISGHRSVSWYQQTPGQGLQFLFEYFSETQRNKGNFPGRFSGRQFSNSRSEMNVSTLELGDSALYLCASSLAGAGSGGELFFGEGSRLTVL.

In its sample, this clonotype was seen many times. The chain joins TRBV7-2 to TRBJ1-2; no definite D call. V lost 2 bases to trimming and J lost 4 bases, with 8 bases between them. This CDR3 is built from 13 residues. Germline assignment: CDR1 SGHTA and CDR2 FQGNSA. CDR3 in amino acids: CASSLNKGYGYTF. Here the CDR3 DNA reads TGTGCCAGCAGCTTAAATAAAGGCTATGGCTACACCTTC.

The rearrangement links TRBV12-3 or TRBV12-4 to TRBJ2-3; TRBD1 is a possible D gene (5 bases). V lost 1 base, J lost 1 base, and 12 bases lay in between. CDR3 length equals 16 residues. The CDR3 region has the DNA TGTGCCAGCAGTTTAGAGGTTCTCAGGGGCACAGATACGCAGTATTTT. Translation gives CASSLEVLRGTDTQYF.

CDR3 sequence: CASRRTHPRGTDTQYF. CDR3 bases: TGTGCCAGCAGGAGGACCCACCCAAGGGGGACAGATACGCAGTATTTT. V and J are TRBV6-5 and TRBJ2-3; D is possibly TRBD1 (6 bases). The CDR3 is made up of 16 amino acids. V lost 6 bases, J lost 3 bases, and 19 bases lay in between. The V gene's germline CDR1 is MNHEY and CDR2 SVGAGI.

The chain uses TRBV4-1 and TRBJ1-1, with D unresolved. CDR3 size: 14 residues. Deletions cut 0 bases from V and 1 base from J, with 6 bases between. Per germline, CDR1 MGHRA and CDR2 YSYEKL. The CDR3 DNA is TGCGCCAGCAGCCAAGATCCGGGGAACACTGAAGCTTTCTTT. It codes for CASSQDPGNTEAFF.

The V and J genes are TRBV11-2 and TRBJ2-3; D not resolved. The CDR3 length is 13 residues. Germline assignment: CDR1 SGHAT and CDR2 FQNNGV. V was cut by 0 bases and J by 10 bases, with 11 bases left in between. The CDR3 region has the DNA TGTGCCAGCAGCTTAGAACACGCCCAGGCGCAGTATTTT. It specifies CASSLEHAQAQYF.

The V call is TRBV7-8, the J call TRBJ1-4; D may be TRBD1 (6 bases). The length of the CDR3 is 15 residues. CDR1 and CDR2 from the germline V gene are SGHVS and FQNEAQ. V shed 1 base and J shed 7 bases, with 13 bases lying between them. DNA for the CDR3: TGTGCCAGCAGCTTAGGACAGGTGGTGGGTGAAAAACTGTTTTTT. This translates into CASSLGQVVGEKLFF.

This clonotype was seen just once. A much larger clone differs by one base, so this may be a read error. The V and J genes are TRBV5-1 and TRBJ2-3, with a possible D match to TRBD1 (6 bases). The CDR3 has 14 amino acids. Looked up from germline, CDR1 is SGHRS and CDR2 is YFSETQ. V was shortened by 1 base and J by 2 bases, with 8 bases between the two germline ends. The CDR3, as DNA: TGCGCCAGCAGCTTGCAGGGGACCACAGATACGCAGTATTTT. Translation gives CASSLQGTTDTQYF.

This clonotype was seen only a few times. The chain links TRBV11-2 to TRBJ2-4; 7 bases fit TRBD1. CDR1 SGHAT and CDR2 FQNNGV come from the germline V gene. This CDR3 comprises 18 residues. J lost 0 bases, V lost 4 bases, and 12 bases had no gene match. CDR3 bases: TGTGCCAGCAGCTCCATTGGTCGACAGGGTATAGCCAAAAACATTCAGTACTTC. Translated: CASSSIGRQGIAKNIQYF.

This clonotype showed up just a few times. CDR3 DNA sequence: TGTGCCAGCAGCTCCAGGTGGGGGGCTAGCGGAGGCACAGATACGCAGTATTTT. It encodes CASSSRWGASGGTDTQYF. The chain carries TRBV7-2 and TRBJ2-3, with D perhaps matching TRBD2 (7 bases). V lost 4 bases and J 1 base, leaving 21 bases between the germline ends. The V gene's germline CDR1 is SGHTA and CDR2 FQGNSA. CDR3 length: 18 residues.

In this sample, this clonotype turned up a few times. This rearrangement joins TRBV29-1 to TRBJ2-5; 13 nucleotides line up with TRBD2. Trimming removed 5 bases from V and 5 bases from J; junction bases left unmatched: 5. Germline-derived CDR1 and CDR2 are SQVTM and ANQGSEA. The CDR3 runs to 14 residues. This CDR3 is CSVKLAGGRETQYF. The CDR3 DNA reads TGCAGCGTTAAACTAGCGGGGGGGAGGGAGACCCAGTACTTC. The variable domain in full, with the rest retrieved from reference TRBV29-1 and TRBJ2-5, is SAVISQKPSRDICQRGTSLTIQCQVDSQVTMMFWYRQQPGQSLTLIATANQGSEATYESGFVIDKFPISRPNLTFSTLTVSNMSPEDSSIYLCSVKLAGGRETQYFGPGTRLLVL.

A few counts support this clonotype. The CDR3 DNA is TGTGCCAGCAGTCATGGATACGAGCAGTACGTC. It is translated as CASSHGYEQYV. The J gene is TRBJ2-7, the V gene TRBV28; D is ambiguous. Deletions cut 5 bases from V and 4 bases from J, with 6 bases between. Germline CDR1 MDHEN, CDR2 SYDVKM. The CDR3 length is 11 residues.

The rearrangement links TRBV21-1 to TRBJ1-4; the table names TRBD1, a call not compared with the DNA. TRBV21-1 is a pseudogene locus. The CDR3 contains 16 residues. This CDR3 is CASSLDGGGKNEKLFF. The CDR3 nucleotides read TGTGCCAGCAGCCTGGACGGAGGGGGCAAAAATGAAAAACTGTTTTTT.

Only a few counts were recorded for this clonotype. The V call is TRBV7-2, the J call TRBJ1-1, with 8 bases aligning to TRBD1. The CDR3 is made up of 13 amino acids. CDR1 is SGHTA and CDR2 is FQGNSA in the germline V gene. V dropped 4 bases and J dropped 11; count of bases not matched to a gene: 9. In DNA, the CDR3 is TGTGCCAGCAGCTCAGACAGGGGAGTGGGTGCTTTCTTT. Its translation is CASSSDRGVGAFF.

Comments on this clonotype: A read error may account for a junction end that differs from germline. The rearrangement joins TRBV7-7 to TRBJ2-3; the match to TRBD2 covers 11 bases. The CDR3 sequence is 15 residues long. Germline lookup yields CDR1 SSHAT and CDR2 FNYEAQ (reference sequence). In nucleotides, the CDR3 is TGTGCTAGCAGCTTAATAGCGGGGGGGCAAGATACGCAGTATTTT. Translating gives CASSLIAGGQDTQYF.

The CDR3 DNA reads TGCGCCAGCAGCCCCCCACGTAAAGGGGTAGGGGAAAAACTGTTTTTT. Protein: CASSPPRKGVGEKLFF. The chain employs TRBV4-1 and TRBJ1-4, with D tentatively TRBD1 (5 bases). The germline V and J ends were trimmed by 4 bases and 8 bases, with 20 bases remaining between them. The CDR3 consists of 16 residues. Germline CDR1 MGHRA, CDR2 YSYEKL.

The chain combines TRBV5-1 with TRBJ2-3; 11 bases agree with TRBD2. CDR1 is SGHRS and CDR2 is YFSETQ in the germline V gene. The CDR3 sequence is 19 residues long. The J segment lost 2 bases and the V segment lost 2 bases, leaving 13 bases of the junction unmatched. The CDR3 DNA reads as TGCGCCAGCAGCTTTGGTGAGGCTAGCGGGGGGTCAAACACAGATACGCAGTATTTT. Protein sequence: CASSFGEASGGSNTDTQYF. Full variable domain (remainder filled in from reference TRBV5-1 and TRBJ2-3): KAGVTQTPRYLIKTRGQQVTLSCSPISGHRSVSWYQQTPGQGLQFLFEYFSETQRNKGNFPGRFSGRQFSNSRSEMNVSTLELGDSALYLCASSFGEASGGSNTDTQYFGPGTRLTVL.

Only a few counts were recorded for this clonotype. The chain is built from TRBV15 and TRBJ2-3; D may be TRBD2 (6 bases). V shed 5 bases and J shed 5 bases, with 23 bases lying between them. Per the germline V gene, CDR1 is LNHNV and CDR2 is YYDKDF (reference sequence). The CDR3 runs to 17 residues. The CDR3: CATSGLKGGRAVDTQYF. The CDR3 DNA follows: TGTGCCACCAGCGGCTTAAAGGGAGGTCGGGCCGTAGATACGCAGTATTTT.

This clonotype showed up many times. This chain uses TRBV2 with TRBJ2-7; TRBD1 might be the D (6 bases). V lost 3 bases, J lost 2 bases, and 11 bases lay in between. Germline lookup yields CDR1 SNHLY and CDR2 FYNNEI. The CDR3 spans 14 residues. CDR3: CASSEGHGTYEQYV. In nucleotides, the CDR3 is TGTGCCAGCAGTGAGGGACACGGCACCTACGAGCAGTACGTC.

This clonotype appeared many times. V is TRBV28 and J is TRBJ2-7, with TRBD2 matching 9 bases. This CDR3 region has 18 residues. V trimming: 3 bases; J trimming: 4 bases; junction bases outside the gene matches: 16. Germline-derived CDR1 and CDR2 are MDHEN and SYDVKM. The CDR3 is CASSFPPLGSGGRYEQYV. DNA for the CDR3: TGTGCCAGCAGTTTCCCGCCCCTGGGTAGCGGGGGTCGGTACGAGCAGTACGTC.

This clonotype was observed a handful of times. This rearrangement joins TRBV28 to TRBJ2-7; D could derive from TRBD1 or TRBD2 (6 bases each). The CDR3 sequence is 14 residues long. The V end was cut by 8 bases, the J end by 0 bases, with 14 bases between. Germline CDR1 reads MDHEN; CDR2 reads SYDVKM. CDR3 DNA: TGTGCCAGCCACGGGGGCAGTTCCTCCTACGAGCAGTACGTC. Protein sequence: CASHGGSSSYEQYV.

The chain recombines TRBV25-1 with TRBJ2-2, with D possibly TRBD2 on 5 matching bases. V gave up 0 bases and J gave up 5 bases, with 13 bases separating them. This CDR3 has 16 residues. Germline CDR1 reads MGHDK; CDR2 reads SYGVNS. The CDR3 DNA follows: TGTGCCAGCAGTGAATATATTCGGGATACAACCGGGGAGCTGTTTTTT. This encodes CASSEYIRDTTGELFF.

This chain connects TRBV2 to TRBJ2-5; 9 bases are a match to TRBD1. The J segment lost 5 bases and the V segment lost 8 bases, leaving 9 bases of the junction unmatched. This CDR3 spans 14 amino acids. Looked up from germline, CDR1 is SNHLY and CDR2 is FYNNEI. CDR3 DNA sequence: TGTGCCAGCGGAGGAGGGACAGGGACGGAGACCCAGTACTTC. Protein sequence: CASGGGTGTETQYF. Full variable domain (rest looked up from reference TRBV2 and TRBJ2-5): EPEVTQTPSHQVTQMGQEVILRCVPISNHLYFYWYRQILGQKVEFLVSFYNNEISEKSEIFDDQFSVERPDGSNFTLKIRSTKLEDSAMYFCASGGGTGTETQYFGPGTRLLVL.

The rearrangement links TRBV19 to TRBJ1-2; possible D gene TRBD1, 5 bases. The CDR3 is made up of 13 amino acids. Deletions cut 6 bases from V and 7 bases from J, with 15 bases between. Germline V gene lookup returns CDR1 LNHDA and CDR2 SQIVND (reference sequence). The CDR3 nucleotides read TGTGCCAGTAGACCGATCCTCGGGGCTGGCTACACCTTC. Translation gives CASRPILGAGYTF.

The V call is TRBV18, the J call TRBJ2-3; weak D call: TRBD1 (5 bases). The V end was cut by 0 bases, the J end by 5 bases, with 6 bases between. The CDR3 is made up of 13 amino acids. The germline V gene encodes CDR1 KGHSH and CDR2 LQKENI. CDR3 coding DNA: TGTGCCAGCTCACCACCGGGGCGAGATACGCAGTATTTT. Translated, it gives CASSPPGRDTQYF.